This is a list of T cell receptor beta chains from one sample in a study of shared clonotypes between healthy human individuals. Profiling relied on immunoSEQ multiplex PCR, and the TCRdb table lists in-frame clones only, not all of them. Among about 2.1 million clones listed, 80% to 95% were seen once. Material: naive CD8+ T cells from PBMCs. Every receptor here comes from a man in his late teens or twenties in good health. Some clones in this sample may be carry-over from other donors' samples. CDR3s include the opening cysteine and the closing phenylalanine or tryptophan. Each record gives: V gene, clone size, J gene, CDR3 protein. The size of a clone is reported for some rows only, either as once, few or many, or as a class for expanded clones.

>TRBV2|NA|TRBJ1-5
CASSGFGAGYQPQHF
>TRBV7-9|NA|TRBJ2-5
CASSLVDPGETQYF
>TRBV7-3|NA|TRBJ2-2
CASSLAGTGELFF
>TRBV5-6|NA|TRBJ2-7
CASSLGSLPYEQYF
>TRBV7-9|NA|TRBJ1-4
CASSLSLKGGQGNEKLFF
>TRBV6-1|NA|TRBJ2-5
CASSARRVQETQYF
>TRBV9|NA|TRBJ1-1
CASSERGVMNTEAFF
>TRBV5-1|NA|TRBJ2-5
CASSLMRNQETQYF
>TRBV4-3|NA|TRBJ2-1
CASSQDPAGTPHNEQFF
>TRBV5-1|NA|TRBJ2-7
CASSLEASGTYSQYF
>TRBV4-2|few|TRBJ1-1
CASSQDWDTEAFF
>TRBV7-9|NA|TRBJ2-3
CASSLGTRASTDTQYF
>TRBV29-1|NA|TRBJ2-1
CSVRARGRGYNEQFF
>TRBV11-2|once|TRBJ2-7
CASSFFGRGSEQYF
>TRBV9|NA|TRBJ1-1
CASSPAVVNTEAFF
>TRBV7-9|NA|TRBJ2-7
CASSSFMVPLWRPAYEQYF
>TRBV4-1|NA|TRBJ2-5
CASSQERWRAAQETQYF
>TRBV4-3|NA|TRBJ2-3
CASSQDPPLAGNTDTQYF
>TRBV29-1|NA|TRBJ2-1
CSVEALAGDHEQFF
>TRBV19|once|TRBJ2-7
CASSIDADGSYEQYF
>TRBV11-1|NA|TRBJ2-1
CASSLTSGGSYNEQFF
>TRBV4-2|NA|TRBJ2-7
CASSKAGWDEQYF
>TRBV19|NA|TRBJ2-3
CASSIDLYGGGTDTQYF
>TRBV4-1|NA|TRBJ2-1
CASSQLTTEATPIEQFF
>TRBV30|NA|TRBJ2-3
CAWNTGVGTDTQYF
>TRBV11-3|once|TRBJ2-1
CASSFANGHEQFF
>TRBV27|NA|TRBJ2-7
CASSLMPGTLSYEQYF
>TRBV4-3|NA|TRBJ2-7
CASSRILGDLSYEQYF
>TRBV27|NA|TRBJ1-2
CASTPSSAGVYGYTF
>TRBV11-2|once|TRBJ2-1
CASSMNWSPGNEQFF
>TRBV6-1|NA|TRBJ2-7
CASSPTGASSYEQYF
>TRBV30|NA|TRBJ2-7
CAWSVSRGASYEQYF
>TRBV6-1|NA|TRBJ2-5
CTKIPQETQYF
>TRBV5-6|NA|TRBJ2-1
CASSLTSGYNEQFF
>TRBV29-1|NA|TRBJ1-2
CSAPVGPNYGYTF
>TRBV23-1|NA|TRBJ1-1
CASSQRTGSGTEAFF
>TRBV28|NA|TRBJ2-5
CASSLWQTGTGETQYF
>TRBV28|NA|TRBJ1-1
CASSFAPSGDTEAFF
>TRBV4-1|NA|TRBJ1-2
CASSQGSSGASLYYGYTF